A selection of T cell receptor beta chains follows, all from one sample in a study of shared clonotypes between healthy human individuals. Assay used: immunoSEQ multiplex PCR; TCRdb lists only in-frame clones, some missing. The profile covers 2,100,000 or so clones, with 95% appearing a single time and about 0.13% taken by the ten largest. The source material was naive CD4+ T cells sorted from blood. The receptors come from a young man in good health. The CDR3 runs from the conserved cysteine through the conserved F or W. The order of the fields is D gene, V gene, clone size, J gene, CDR3 DNA, CDR3 protein. A D gene is named only where the DNA matches it firmly. Clone size is shown for a subset of rows, as once, few, many or a class of expanded clone.

D: TRBD1; V: TRBV6-1; size: .; J: TRBJ1-1; DNA: TGTGCCTCCCGTGGACAGGGGATATCTGAAGCTTTCTTT; CDR3: CASRGQGISEAFF
D: .; V: TRBV20-1; size: .; J: TRBJ2-1; DNA: TGCAGTGCCCTTTTGGGCAATGAGCAGTTCTTC; CDR3: CSALLGNEQFF
D: .; V: TRBV6-4; size: .; J: TRBJ2-1; DNA: TGTGCCAGCAGTGACGGAGTTTACAATGAGCAGTTCTTC; CDR3: CASSDGVYNEQFF
D: TRBD2; V: TRBV5-1; size: .; J: TRBJ2-2; DNA: TGCGCCTGTGAAAGCGGGATGGTACCTGCCGGGGAGCTGTTTTTT; CDR3: CACESGMVPAGELFF
D: .; V: TRBV5-1; size: .; J: TRBJ2-5; DNA: TGCGCCAGCAGCCCCGGTGGCGTAAATAGGGAGACCCAGTACTTC; CDR3: CASSPGGVNRETQYF
D: TRBD2; V: TRBV9; size: once; J: TRBJ2-1; DNA: TGTGCCAGCGGGCCGGGGGGCTCCTACAATGAGCAGTTCTTC; CDR3: CASGPGGSYNEQFF
D: .; V: TRBV29-1; size: .; J: TRBJ2-6; DNA: TGCAGCGTTCGAGATGGGGCCAACGTCCTGACTTTC; CDR3: CSVRDGANVLTF
D: TRBD1; V: TRBV5-4; size: .; J: TRBJ2-7; DNA: TGTGCCAGCAGCCAAGGGGGCTCCCTGACCTCCTACGAGCAGTACTTC; CDR3: CASSQGGSLTSYEQYF
D: .; V: TRBV11-2; size: .; J: TRBJ1-1; DNA: TGTGCCAGCAGCCTAAAGACAGCCACTGAAGCTTTCTTT; CDR3: CASSLKTATEAFF
D: TRBD1; V: TRBV5-1; size: .; J: TRBJ1-2; DNA: TGCGCCAGCAGCTCCACGACCGGGACAGTATATGGCTACACCTTC; CDR3: CASSSTTGTVYGYTF
D: .; V: TRBV2; size: .; J: TRBJ2-7; DNA: TGTGCCAGCAGTGAGAAAGCCGGGTACGAGCAGTACTTC; CDR3: CASSEKAGYEQYF
D: .; V: TRBV19; size: .; J: TRBJ1-2; DNA: TGTGCCAGTTGGGCGTCTAACTATGGCTACACCTTC; CDR3: CASWASNYGYTF
D: TRBD1; V: TRBV15; size: .; J: TRBJ2-3; DNA: TGTGCCACCAGCAGGGACAGGGACACAGATACGCAGTATTTT; CDR3: CATSRDRDTDTQYF
D: .; V: TRBV6-1; size: .; J: TRBJ1-2; DNA: TGTGCCAGCAGTGAAGTCCCATTGGGTCCCAACTATGGCTACACCTTC; CDR3: CASSEVPLGPNYGYTF
D: TRBD1; V: TRBV6-6; size: .; J: TRBJ2-7; DNA: TGTGCCAGCAGTGGGAACAGGGGCGGCTACGAGCAGTACTTC; CDR3: CASSGNRGGYEQYF
D: .; V: TRBV5-3; size: .; J: TRBJ1-1; DNA: TGTGCCAGAAGCTTGTTCCGGACAGCGAGAAGAACTGAAGCTTTCTTT; CDR3: CARSLFRTARRTEAFF
D: .; V: TRBV10-3; size: .; J: TRBJ1-3; DNA: TGTGCCATCAGTGAGTGGGGGAGCTCTGGAAACACCATATATTTT; CDR3: CAISEWGSSGNTIYF
D: TRBD2; V: TRBV11-2; size: .; J: TRBJ2-1; DNA: TGTGCCAGCAGCGAGGGACTAGCGGGAGTCGGTGAGCAGTTCTTC; CDR3: CASSEGLAGVGEQFF
D: .; V: TRBV11-3; size: .; J: TRBJ2-2; DNA: TGTGCCAGCAGCTTAGGGGGGAACACCGGGGAGCTGTTTTTT; CDR3: CASSLGGNTGELFF
D: TRBD1; V: TRBV4-1; size: .; J: TRBJ1-3; DNA: TGCGCCAGCAGCGAATGGGGACAGAAAAGCTCTGGAAACACCATATATTTT; CDR3: CASSEWGQKSSGNTIYF
D: .; V: TRBV2; size: .; J: TRBJ2-7; DNA: TGTGCCAGCAGTGTGTCCAGTTCCGCTACCTACGAGCAGTACTTC; CDR3: CASSVSSSATYEQYF
D: TRBD1; V: TRBV18; size: .; J: TRBJ1-2; DNA: TGTGCCAGCTCACCCTCGGGACAGCATGGCTACACCTTC; CDR3: CASSPSGQHGYTF
D: .; V: TRBV21-1; size: .; J: TRBJ2-7; DNA: TGTGCCAGCAGCGGCCTCGGTGGAGTAAGCCACACCGAAGGCCACGAGCAGTACTTC; CDR3: CASSGLGGVSHTEGHEQYF
D: .; V: TRBV19; size: .; J: TRBJ1-3; DNA: TGTGCCAGTAGTATCAGTTCTGGAAACACCATATATTTT; CDR3: CASSISSGNTIYF
D: .; V: TRBV27; size: .; J: TRBJ2-1; DNA: TGTGCCAGCAGTCCCCAGGGCTATGAGCAGTTCTTC; CDR3: CASSPQGYEQFF
D: .; V: TRBV18; size: few; J: TRBJ1-2; DNA: TGTGCCAGCTCACCGGGGCCTAACTATGGCTACACCTTC; CDR3: CASSPGPNYGYTF
D: .; V: TRBV30; size: .; J: TRBJ2-2; DNA: TGTGCCTGGAGTGTACGGGGTCCCGGGGAGCTGTTTTTT; CDR3: CAWSVRGPGELFF
D: .; V: TRBV6-5; size: .; J: TRBJ1-2; DNA: TGTGCCAGCAGTTCCATCTCCCGGGGCAGGGGCGCTGGCTACACCTTC; CDR3: CASSSISRGRGAGYTF
D: .; V: TRBV6-5; size: .; J: TRBJ2-2; DNA: TGTGCCAGCACCCCGGTCGCGAACACCGGGGAGCTGTTTTTT; CDR3: CASTPVANTGELFF
D: .; V: TRBV19; size: .; J: TRBJ2-4; DNA: TGTGCCAGTAGTATAGGAAACGTTCAGGGCCTAGCCAAAAACATTCAGTACTTC; CDR3: CASSIGNVQGLAKNIQYF
D: TRBD1; V: TRBV7-9; size: .; J: TRBJ1-4; DNA: TGTGCCAGCAGCATGCAGGGGGCAGCTAATGAAAAACTGTTTTTT; CDR3: CASSMQGAANEKLFF
D: .; V: TRBV5-1; size: .; J: TRBJ2-7; DNA: TGCGCCAGCAGCTTGGCGGATTTCGGGACAAGGGTCTTC; CDR3: CASSLADFGTRVF
D: TRBD1; V: TRBV5-1; size: .; J: TRBJ2-7; DNA: TGCGCCAGCTCGAACAGGGGGTTCTACGAGCAGTACTTC; CDR3: CASSNRGFYEQYF